Given below is one T cell receptor (beta chain) in context. This entry is derived from a study of blood T cell repertoires in COVID-19. The wider study: The United States, Italy and Spain provided the acute and convalescent COVID-19 samples. In each case, the material was cDNA or gDNA derived from T cells, B-cell-depleted T cells, or PBMCs.

As originally analysed: Amplifying reference gene primers gave estimates of nucleated cell counts. Sequenced by immunoSEQ multiplex PCR; TCRdb stores in-frame clones only, minus some. That table gives V, J and clone size, and the DNA gave D and trimming. The data show some 70,000 clones, 80% seen once. The V end was cut by 11 bases, the J end by 4 bases, with 20 bases between. The CDR3 consists of 14 residues. From germline, CDR1 is LGHDT and CDR2 YNNKEL (reference sequence). This chain joins TRBV3-1 (or the pseudogene TRBV3-2) and TRBJ1-2, with D perhaps matching TRBD1 (6 bases). The clonotype comes from a human donor in a cohort sampled during active COVID-19. The sample was peripheral blood. CDR3 amino acids: CASRVGGNPYGYTF. The CDR3 DNA is TGTGCCTCGAGGGTAGGGGGTAATCCCTATGGCTACACCTTC.